Sequencing of this T cell receptor beta chain was carried out in a study of neurological immune-mediated disorders (dated by TCRdb to about 2019). In terms of the full investigation: The study compared peripheral blood TCR-beta repertoires of HTLV-I-associated myelopathy (HAM/TSP) patients, multiple sclerosis patients and healthy controls using UMI-based sequencing. Alongside PBMC samples, the set of 106 TCR-beta libraries contained longitudinal samples, technical triplicates, and paired CD4+ and CD8+ T-cell subsets that had been sorted. The cohort included 60 to 75 subjects: about 15 with HAM/TSP, approximately 35 with multiple sclerosis, and 20 healthy controls. The paper's findings and limits, for the study overall: Across subjects, expanded clones never shared an identical CDR3 amino acid sequence, which suggests that the TCR-beta repertoires in every group were private. TCR clonal expansion was highest in HAM/TSP patients and lowest in MS patients, with MS patients falling below even healthy controls.

This clonotype was seen ten or more times. The antigen it recognizes is unknown. The record has no base qualities; no much larger clone is one base away. Blood bank volunteers in Maryland, USA served as the healthy controls. For the sorted-subset TCR libraries, the starting material was 750,000 to 1,000,000 sorted CD4+ or CD8+ T cells. Peripheral blood was subjected to Ficoll-Hypaque density gradient centrifugation to isolate PBMCs, which were then cryopreserved in liquid nitrogen. The study also sequenced paired sorted CD4+ and CD8+ subsets from healthy controls, HAM/TSP patients and MS patients. cDNA synthesis used template-switch 5'RACE with a primer carrying a 10-nucleotide random unique molecular identifier tagging each TCR transcript. Over 160 million TCR-beta sequences, covering 15-18 subjects, were produced in each sequencing run. The RNeasy kit was used to extract total RNA. The KAPA Real-time Library Amplification kit was used to amplify TCR-beta VDJ regions with primers targeting the TCR constant region and the 5'RACE anchor. A first PCR added sample indexes and Illumina adaptors, and a second PCR then raised library yield. After Ampure bead purification, the roughly 650 bp TCR product was size-selected on a 2% E-gel SizeSelection system. Before pooling, libraries had their quality checked on a Bioanalyzer, their concentration measured with Qubit, and their quantity determined with the Kapa Library Quantification kit. An Illumina HiSeq 2500 was used to sequence the libraries paired-end at 2 x 150 bp. To increase sequence diversity, roughly 24-30% phiX was spiked into each library pool. On the authors' methods: Quality-filtered reads were processed with the UMI-based MiGEC pipeline, which removed over 85% of raw TCR sequences during error correction. VDJ genes were aligned to IMGT germline references, and clonotypes were defined by unique CDR3 amino acid sequence plus V-J genes. Clonal expansion, Shannon diversity and CDR3 relatedness were evaluated with VDJtools (CalcPairwiseDistances, ClusterSamples), while phylogenetic trees were built in CLCbio workbench. Clones with at least 8 unique UMIs were defined as expanded, with this threshold being based on coefficient-of-variation modelling across technical triplicates. Using fastp trimming at Q25 and MiXCR clonotype assembly, TCRdb reanalyzed the public sequencing data and kept in-frame beta chains. Rows matching on CDR3 protein sequence are summarized as one entry with the most common DNA and genes. These V and J calls originate from TCRdb's pipeline instead of the authors' own analysis. For this sample the table gives more than 35,000 distinct CDR3 sequences, of which about 6% were detected only once. Of the sample, about 0.57% is held by the ten largest clones.

The V end gives up 8 bases and the J end 2 bases, leaving 3 bases in the junction not matched to a gene. CDR1 is given as SGHTA and CDR2 as FQGNSA, both from the germline V gene. From cysteine to phenylalanine, the CDR3 is 14 amino acids long. The kept DNA is CDR3 alone, 42 bases in frame from the first base. The specimen was CD4+ T cells from blood. This receptor was identified in a woman in her thirties or forties in good health. The receptor chain draws on TRBV7-2 and TRBJ2-7; TRBD2 matches 13 bases in the middle. The CDR3 reads CASVLAGGPYEQYF. The DNA sequence follows: TGTGCCAGCGTACTAGCGGGAGGGCCCTACGAGCAGTACTTC.